This is a list of T cell receptor beta chains from one sample in a study of T-cell memory formation after mild COVID-19. A single record per CDR3 protein comes from TCRdb applying MiXCR to the 5' RACE reads. The table records about 45,000 distinct CDR3 sequences, more than 9% of them present only once. What was sequenced was PBMCs or a T cell subset sorted from them (not recorded which). These receptors all stem from an adult woman who had mild COVID-19 (a few samples of this study predate the infection). Cell type and time point are not known. CDR3s include the opening cysteine and the closing phenylalanine or tryptophan. The D gene is left open where the match is weak. Size is stated for part of the rows, as once, few or many counts, or as a class when the clone is expanded.

>TRBV7-9|TRBD1|TRBJ2-5|medium-sized
CASSSWDRGRFQETQYF
TGTGCCAGCAGCTCCTGGGACAGAGGACGCTTTCAAGAGACCCAGTACTTC
>TRBV30|NA|TRBJ1-1|NA
CAWNQGTMNTEAFF
TGTGCCTGGAACCAGGGAACCATGAACACTGAAGCTTTCTTT
>TRBV7-2|NA|TRBJ2-1|few
CASSLARGGNEQFF
TGTGCCAGCAGCTTAGCGAGGGGGGGCAATGAGCAGTTCTTC
>TRBV12-3/TRBV12-4|NA|TRBJ2-3|NA
CASSLGDTDTQYF
TGTGCCAGCAGTTTAGGGGACACAGATACGCAGTATTTT
>TRBV5-5|NA|TRBJ1-2|many
CASSHLQGPLAF
TGTGCCAGCAGCCATCTACAGGGCCCGCTCGCCTTC
>TRBV18|NA|TRBJ2-3|few
CASSPDFLSTDTQYF
TGTGCCAGCTCACCTGACTTCCTAAGCACAGATACGCAGTATTTT
>TRBV9|NA|TRBJ2-4|NA
CASSPSSAGGIQYF
TGTGCCAGCAGCCCCTCTAGCGCCGGAGGCATTCAGTACTTC
>TRBV5-1|TRBD2|TRBJ2-3|few
CASSWGTSGSTDTQYF
TGCGCCAGCAGCTGGGGGACTAGCGGGAGCACAGATACGCAGTATTTT
>TRBV12-3/TRBV12-4|TRBD1|TRBJ1-1|NA
CASSLLDRGNTEAFF
TGTGCCAGCAGCTTACTCGACAGGGGGAACACTGAAGCTTTCTTT
>TRBV7-2|NA|TRBJ2-7|NA
CASSSSWGSFNEQYF
TGTGCCAGCAGTTCCTCCTGGGGGAGCTTCAACGAGCAGTACTTC
>TRBV9|TRBD2|TRBJ2-7|NA
CASSVPSGKSSYEQYF
TGTGCCAGCAGCGTGCCTAGCGGTAAAAGCTCCTACGAGCAGTACTTC
>TRBV21-1|NA|TRBJ2-2|few
CASSKSVTGDTGELFF
TGTGCCAGCAGCAAATCCGTGACAGGGGACACCGGGGAGCTGTTTTTT
>TRBV12-3/TRBV12-4|NA|TRBJ2-7|few
CASSISGTHGEQYF
TGTGCCAGCAGTATCTCCGGGACCCACGGCGAGCAGTACTTC
>TRBV4-3|TRBD2|TRBJ2-3|NA
CASSQAALAGGPPLYF
TGCGCCAGCAGCCAAGCCGCCCTAGCGGGAGGGCCCCCGTTATATTTT
>TRBV30|NA|TRBJ1-1|NA
CAWSHLSGSTEAFF
TGTGCCTGGAGTCATCTCTCGGGGAGCACTGAAGCTTTCTTT
>TRBV4-1|NA|TRBJ2-7|NA
CGSSPSPRGYEQYF
TGCGGCAGCAGCCCCAGCCCGCGGGGCTACGAGCAGTACTTC
>TRBV7-9|NA|TRBJ2-6|NA
CASSLLYTGANVLTF
TGTGCCAGCAGCCTATTATATACTGGGGCCAACGTCCTGACTTTC
>TRBV13|TRBD1|TRBJ2-1|NA
CASSASGTGGCEQFF
TGTGCCAGCAGCGCCTCCGGGACAGGGGGCTGTGAGCAGTTCTTC
>TRBV11-1|NA|TRBJ2-7|few
CASSGRIRGLAEQYF
TGTGCCAGCAGCGGGCGGATCAGGGGATTAGCCGAGCAGTACTTC
>TRBV5-1|TRBD1|TRBJ2-6|many
CASSSRDRIFGANVLTF
TGCGCCAGCAGCTCCCGGGACAGGATTTTTGGGGCCAACGTCCTGACTTTC
>TRBV7-3|NA|TRBJ2-1|few
CASSLGARDLYNEQFF
TGTGCCAGCAGCTTAGGGGCCCGGGACTTGTACAATGAGCAGTTCTTC
>TRBV7-6|NA|TRBJ2-5|NA
CASSNPDYQETQYF
TGTGCCAGCAGCAACCCAGACTACCAAGAGACCCAGTACTTC
>TRBV24-1|TRBD1|TRBJ1-5|NA
CATSVQGNNQPQHF
TGTGCCACCAGTGTACAGGGGAACAATCAGCCCCAGCATTTT
>TRBV5-4|TRBD1|TRBJ2-5|NA
CASSLDHRGETQYF
TGTGCCAGCAGCTTGGACCACAGGGGTGAGACCCAGTACTTC
>TRBV7-7|NA|TRBJ2-2|few
CASSSGTRNTGELFF
TGTGCCAGCAGCTCGGGGACACGGAACACCGGGGAGCTGTTTTTT
>TRBV6-6|TRBD2|TRBJ2-3|NA
CASSYGMWSAGNLPSTDTQYF
TGTGCCAGCAGTTACGGGATGTGGTCAGCGGGAAACCTACCTAGCACAGATACGCAGTATTTT
>TRBV14|TRBD1|TRBJ2-7|NA
CASRGTGAEYYEQYF
TGTGCCAGCAGGGGGACAGGGGCCGAATACTACGAGCAGTACTTC
>TRBV6-5|NA|TRBJ2-6|NA
CASSYWGSGANVLTF
TGTGCCAGCAGTTATTGGGGGTCTGGGGCCAACGTCCTGACTTTC
>TRBV6-5|NA|TRBJ2-1|NA
CASSLGGAGRYEQFF
TGTGCCAGCAGTTTAGGGGGGGCTGGGAGGTATGAGCAGTTCTTC
>TRBV5-6|NA|TRBJ2-5|few
CASSKYYEETQYF
TGTGCCAGCAGCAAATATTATGAAGAGACCCAGTACTTC
>TRBV5-1|NA|TRBJ1-6|NA
CASSLDAASTLNSPLHF
TGCGCCAGCAGCTTGGATGCGGCGTCAACCCTTAATTCACCCCTCCACTTT
>TRBV7-3|TRBD1|TRBJ2-1|NA
CASSFPGQAYNEQFF
TGTGCCAGCAGCTTCCCGGGACAGGCATACAATGAGCAGTTCTTC
>TRBV2|NA|TRBJ2-2|few
CASSDMGAGELFF
TGTGCCAGCAGTGATATGGGGGCCGGGGAGCTGTTTTTT